This T cell receptor (beta chain) was captured in a study of CD8+ T cells in alopecia areata (dated by TCRdb to about 2018). With respect to the entire study: Treated patients were enrolled in an open-label pilot trial of oral tofacitinib, 5 to 10 mg twice daily, for moderate-to-severe alopecia areata. Tofacitinib was given for 6 to 18 months, followed by 6 months of follow-up off drug to assess delayed response and recurrence. The SALT score, which quantifies the percentage of affected scalp surface area, was used to measure disease severity in treated patients. The study used high-throughput TCRbeta sequencing to examine T cell clonal expansion in alopecia areata, in both the C3H/HeJ mouse model and human patients. Human TCRbeta sequencing covered scalp tissue and sorted CD4+ and CD8+ peripheral blood T cells from patchy and totalis/universalis alopecia areata patients and healthy controls. Tofacitinib-treated patients had biopsies at baseline and at 4 and 24 weeks of treatment, with a later scalp biopsy in several patients. Clonality in the scalp was compared among normal scalp (n=4), patchy alopecia areata scalp (n=8), and alopecia totalis/universalis scalp (n=8). The RNA source kit depended on sample type: the PAXgene miRNA kit for fixed scalp, the miRNeasy kit for PBMCs, and the RNeasy kit for mouse skin. Amplification of TCRbeta CDR3 regions was done by immunoSEQ multiplex PCR using 35 Vbeta forward primers and 13 Jbeta reverse primers. On the study overall, not on this receptor specifically: Scalp clonality and the number of expanded CD8+ clones among the top 100 scalp clones were significantly decreased by tofacitinib. Compared with mice, TCR sequences shared between patients were less clear, possibly partly because of HLA diversity across the patient population. Compared with normal scalp, lesional scalp had higher clonality and more expanded CD8+ clones, particularly in alopecia totalis/universalis, a pattern that suggests antigenic drive. Scalp TCR repertoire analysis is complicated because resident alphabeta T cells in normal human skin are also sequenced, whereas mouse skin is dominated by gammadelta T cells. Because the treated cohort was small and had just a single nonresponder, larger studies are needed to establish links between baseline CD8+ expansion and response. During tofacitinib treatment, many expanded lesional clones stuck around in both scalp and blood, and this persistence may partly explain why relapse happens after treatment is stopped.

Taken with the paper, the label for time point translates to: 24 weeks on oral tofacitinib. The treatment or condition label of this sample denotes: oral pan-JAK inhibitor, 5-10 mg twice daily. Lesional scalp punch biopsies and peripheral blood were collected from alopecia areata patients. PBMCs were isolated by density centrifugation and stained for CD3, CD4 and CD8, and CD4+ and CD8+ T cells were sorted on a FACSAria. As encoded in the germline V gene, CDR1 is SNHLY while CDR2 is FYNNEI. The CDR3 covers 14 residues, taking in both the cysteine and the phenylalanine. Just CDR3 DNA is preserved here, 42 bases in frame from base 1. V has 4 bases trimmed and J has 5 bases trimmed; junction bases matching no gene number 6. With regard to this clone: The specificity of this receptor is unknown. No quality values exist for individual bases; no much larger clone is one base distant.

Libraries came from the immunoSEQ multiplex PCR assay. RNA was extracted from all samples and reverse transcribed into cDNA as template for TCR sequencing. SuperScript III was used to make first-strand cDNA, primed with a 2:1 mix of oligo-dT and random hexamers. A synthetic immune receptor repertoire was used to measure amplification bias, and any remaining bias was corrected computationally. The authors' pipeline ran thus. Raw reads were preprocessed for error removal, and CDR3 was defined according to IMGT conventions as running from the conserved cysteine to phenylalanine. Clonality was computed by normalizing Shannon entropy by log2 of the number of productive unique TCRs and subtracting the result from 1. CD4 or CD8 identity of scalp clones was inferred by cross-referencing scalp TCRbeta sequences with sorted blood CD4 and CD8 repertoires. Not all clones reach the TCRdb copy of this immuneACCESS table, which keeps in-frame sequences only. Checked studies attribute under half of the gap to unresolved V genes and leave the rest unexplained. V, J and clone size were drawn from that table, and D and trimming were deduced from the DNA. This sample gives around 180,000 clones in total; approximately 57% of them show up just once. Approximately 1% of the sample belongs to the ten largest clones.

This clonotype was sampled from a human donor with alopecia areata. Sequences were derived from CD4+ T cells sorted from blood, sampled at week 24, from a patient treated with tofacitinib. The rearranged segments are TRBV2 and TRBJ2-5, with 8 bases in between that match TRBD2. CDR3 reads: CASSVGTSYETQYF. DNA sequence: TGTGCCAGCAGTGTCGGGACTAGTTACGAGACCCAGTACTTC.